This T cell receptor beta chain was retrieved from a study of shared clonotypes between healthy human individuals. TCRdb's table, derived via immunoSEQ multiplex PCR, lists solely in-frame clones and lacks some. Of 740,000 or so clones listed, around 73% are singletons. The sequence derives from a woman aged 25 to 39 in good health. The sequencing input was memory CD4+ T cells sorted from blood. Subset denoted: CD45RA-negative fraction.

The CDR3 DNA follows: TGTGCCAGCCGGGGTCTAGCGGGAGAATTTGCCTACGAGCAGTACTTC. Translating it yields CASRGLAGEFAYEQYF. V and J are TRBV27 and TRBJ2-7, with 10 bases identical to TRBD2. The V segment lost 8 bases and the J segment 2 bases; nucleotides outside the gene matches: 12. This CDR3 comprises 16 residues. CDR1 and CDR2 from the germline V gene are MNHEY and SMNVEV (reference sequence).